This T cell receptor (beta chain) stems from a study of blood T cell repertoires in COVID-19. Generated by immunoSEQ multiplex PCR, the TCRdb table keeps only in-frame clones and is missing some. The data hold roughly 80,000 clones, with 80% to 90% observed a single time. Germline values: CDR1 LGHDT, CDR2 YNNKEL (reference sequence). V shed 3 bases, J shed 10 bases, and the junction held 11 bases outside the gene matches. The CDR3 covers 15 residues. This clonotype was obtained from a woman in her fifties or sixties with acute or convalescent COVID-19. The chain links TRBV3-1 (or the pseudogene TRBV3-2) to TRBJ2-1; 8 nucleotides agree with TRBD2. Sequenced input: peripheral blood. CDR3 DNA sequence: TGTGCCAGCAGCCAGGTTACTAGCGGCGCCCGGGAGCAGTTCTTC. As protein: CASSQVTSGAREQFF.